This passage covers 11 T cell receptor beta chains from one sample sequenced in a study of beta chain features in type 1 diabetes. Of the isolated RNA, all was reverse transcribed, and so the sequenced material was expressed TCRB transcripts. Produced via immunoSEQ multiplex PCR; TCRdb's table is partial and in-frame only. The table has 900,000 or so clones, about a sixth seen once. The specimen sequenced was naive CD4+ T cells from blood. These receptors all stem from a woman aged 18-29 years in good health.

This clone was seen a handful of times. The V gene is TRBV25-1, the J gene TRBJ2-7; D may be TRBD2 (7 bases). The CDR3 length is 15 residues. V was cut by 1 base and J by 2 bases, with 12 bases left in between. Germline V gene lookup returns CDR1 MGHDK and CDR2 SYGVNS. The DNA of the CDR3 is TGTGCCAGCAGTGAATCCGGGGGGCTAACCTACGAGCAGTACTTC. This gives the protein CASSESGGLTYEQYF.

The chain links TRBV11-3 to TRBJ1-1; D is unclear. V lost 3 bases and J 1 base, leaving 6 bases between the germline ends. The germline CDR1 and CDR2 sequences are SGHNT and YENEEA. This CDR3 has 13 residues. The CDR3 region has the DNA TGTGCCAGCAGCTTTACGGCGAACACTGAAGCTTTCTTT. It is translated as CASSFTANTEAFF.

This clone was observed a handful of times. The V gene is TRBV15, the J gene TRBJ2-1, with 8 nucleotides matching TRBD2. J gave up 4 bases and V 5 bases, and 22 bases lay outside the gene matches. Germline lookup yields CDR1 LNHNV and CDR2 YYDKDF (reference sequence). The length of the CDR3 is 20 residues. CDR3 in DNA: TGTGCCACCAGCCGACGACCGGGACTAGGGGGAGGAGGCCTATACAATGAGCAGTTCTTC. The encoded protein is CATSRRPGLGGGGLYNEQFF.

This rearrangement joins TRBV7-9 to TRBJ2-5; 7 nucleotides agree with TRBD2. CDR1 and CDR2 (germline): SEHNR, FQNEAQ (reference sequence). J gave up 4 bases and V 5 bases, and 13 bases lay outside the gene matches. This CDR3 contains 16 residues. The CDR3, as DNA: TGTGCCAGCAGCCACAGACTAGCCGGACTGGGAGAGACCCAGTACTTC. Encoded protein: CASSHRLAGLGETQYF.

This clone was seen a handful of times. The DNA for the CDR3 is TGTGCCAGCAGCGCTGCGAGCTCCTACAATGAGCAGTTCTTC. This encodes CASSAASSYNEQFF. The V call is TRBV11-2, the J call TRBJ2-1, with D unclear. The CDR3 has 14 residues. V was shortened by 5 bases and J by 0 bases, with 8 bases between the two germline ends. Germline V gene lookup returns CDR1 SGHAT and CDR2 FQNNGV. The whole variable domain, remainder taken from reference TRBV11-2 and TRBJ2-1, is EAGVAQSPRYKIIEKRQSVAFWCNPISGHATLYWYQQILGQGPKLLIQFQNNGVVDDSQLPKDRFSAERLKGVDSTLKIQPAKLEDSAVYLCASSAASSYNEQFFGPGTRLTVL.

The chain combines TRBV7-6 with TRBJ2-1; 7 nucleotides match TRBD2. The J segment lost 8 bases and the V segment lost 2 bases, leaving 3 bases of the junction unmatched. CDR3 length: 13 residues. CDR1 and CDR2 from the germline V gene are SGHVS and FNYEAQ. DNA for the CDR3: TGTGCCAGCAGCTTACGACTAGCACATGAGCAGTTCTTC. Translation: CASSLRLAHEQFF.

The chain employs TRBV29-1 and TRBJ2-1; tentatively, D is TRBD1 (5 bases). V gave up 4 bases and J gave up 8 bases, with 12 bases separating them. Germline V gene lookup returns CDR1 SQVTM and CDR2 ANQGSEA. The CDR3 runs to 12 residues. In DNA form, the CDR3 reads TGCAGCGTTGGTCAGGGTTACGATGAGCAGTTCTTC. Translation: CSVGQGYDEQFF.

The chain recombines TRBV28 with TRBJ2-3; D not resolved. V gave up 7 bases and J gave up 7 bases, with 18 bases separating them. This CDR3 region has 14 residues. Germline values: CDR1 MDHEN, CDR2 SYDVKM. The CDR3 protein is CASTGGEIRNTQYF. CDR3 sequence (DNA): TGTGCCAGCACCGGTGGCGAGATAAGGAATACGCAGTATTTT.

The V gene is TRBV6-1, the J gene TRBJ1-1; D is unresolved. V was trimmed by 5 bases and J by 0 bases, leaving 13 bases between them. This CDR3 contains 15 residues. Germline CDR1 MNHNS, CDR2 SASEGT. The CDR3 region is CASSPGTAVNTEAFF. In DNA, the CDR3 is TGTGCCAGCAGTCCGGGCACGGCTGTGAACACTGAAGCTTTCTTT.

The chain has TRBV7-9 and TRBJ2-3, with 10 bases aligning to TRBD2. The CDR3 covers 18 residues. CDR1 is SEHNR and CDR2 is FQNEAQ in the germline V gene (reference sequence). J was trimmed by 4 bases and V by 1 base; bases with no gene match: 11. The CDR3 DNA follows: TGTGCCAGCAGCTTAGGAAACAGCGGGAGGGCCAACGCAGATACGCAGTATTTT. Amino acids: CASSLGNSGRANADTQYF.

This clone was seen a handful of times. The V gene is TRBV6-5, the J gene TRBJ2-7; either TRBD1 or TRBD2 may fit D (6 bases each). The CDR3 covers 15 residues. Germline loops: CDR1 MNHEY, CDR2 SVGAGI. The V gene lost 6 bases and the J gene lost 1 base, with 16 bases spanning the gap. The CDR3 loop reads CASSRLGQNSYEQYF. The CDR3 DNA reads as TGTGCCAGCAGCAGACTAGGACAGAATTCCTACGAGCAGTACTTC.